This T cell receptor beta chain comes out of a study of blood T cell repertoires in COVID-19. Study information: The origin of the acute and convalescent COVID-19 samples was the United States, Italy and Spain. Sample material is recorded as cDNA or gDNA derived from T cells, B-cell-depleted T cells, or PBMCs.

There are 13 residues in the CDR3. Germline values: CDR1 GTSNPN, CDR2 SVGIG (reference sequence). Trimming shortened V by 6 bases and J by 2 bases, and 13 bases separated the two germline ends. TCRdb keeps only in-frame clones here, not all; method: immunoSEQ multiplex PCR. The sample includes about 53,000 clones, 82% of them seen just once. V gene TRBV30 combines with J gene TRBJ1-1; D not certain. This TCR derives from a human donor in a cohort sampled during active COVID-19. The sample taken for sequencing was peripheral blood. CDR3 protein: CACRRHTNTEAFF. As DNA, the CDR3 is TGTGCCTGTCGTCGACACACTAACACTGAAGCTTTCTTT.